These 25 T cell receptor beta chains were all obtained from the same sample, sequenced in a study of post-analysis software for immune sequencing data. Their antigens remain unidentified. The authors incorporated unique molecular identifiers into the TCR beta cDNA libraries. TCRdb reprocessed the PCR reads via MiXCR and lists one record per CDR3 protein. The profile covers around 500,000 distinct CDR3 sequences, with around 36% appearing a single time and 5% to 6% taken by the ten largest. Study outcomes and limitations: Five or six TRBV segments, TRBV5-6, TRBV5-1 and TRBV20-1 among them, were found more frequent in patients than controls.

The sequencing sample was made of blood. All receptors derive from a girl between 2 and 17 years old with multiple sclerosis.

This clonotype turned up a few times. V usage is TRBV7-9 and J usage is TRBJ2-1; the match to TRBD1 covers 8 bases. Trimming removed 5 bases from V and 10 bases from J; junction bases left unmatched: 13. Per the germline V gene, CDR1 is SEHNR and CDR2 is FQNEAQ (reference sequence). The CDR3 has 15 amino acids. The CDR3 spells CASSPRGQRSREQFF. The CDR3 nucleotides are TGTGCCAGCAGCCCCAGGGGGCAGAGGAGCAGAGAGCAGTTCTTC.

The chain is built from TRBV20-1 and TRBJ2-3; 10 nucleotides line up with TRBD1. The CDR3 spans 16 residues. Germline CDR1 DFQATT, CDR2 SNEGSKA (reference sequence). The J segment lost 3 bases and the V segment lost 5 bases, leaving 11 bases of the junction unmatched. CDR3 amino acids: CSAPGQGEKFTDTQYF. The CDR3 DNA reads as TGCAGTGCTCCTGGACAGGGGGAGAAGTTTACAGATACGCAGTATTTT.

The chain has TRBV11-2 and TRBJ2-5; 8 bases agree with TRBD2. The junction had 11 bases not matched to a gene; V was cut back by 4 bases and J by 1 base. This CDR3 has 17 residues. Germline V CDR1 and CDR2: SGHAT, FQNNGV. In DNA, the CDR3 is TGTGCCAGCAGCTCCCTGTTCCGCGGGGGGACCCAAGAGACCCAGTACTTC. Translated: CASSSLFRGGTQETQYF.

The chain uses TRBV9 and TRBJ2-1; TRBD2 might be the D (6 bases). The J call may not be correct, given that the DNA end is closer to TRBJ2-7. CDR3 size: 15 residues. CDR1 is SGDLS, CDR2 YYNGEE, per germline. As DNA, the CDR3 is TGTGCCAGCAGCGTAGAAACTAGCCCTTACAATGAGCAGTACTTC. It yields the protein CASSVETSPYNEQYF.

The chain has TRBV7-8 and TRBJ2-7; maybe TRBD2 (5 bases). Per the germline V gene, CDR1 is SGHVS and CDR2 is FQNEAQ. Trimming cost V 0 bases and J 5 bases, with 20 bases left between them. The CDR3 extends over 17 amino acids. The CDR3 coding sequence is TGTGCCAGCAGCTTAGCTAAACCTAACGTAGGAGCGGACGAGCAGTACTTC. Encoded protein: CASSLAKPNVGADEQYF.

This clonotype was observed a few times. CDR3 sequence reads: CSGWDFHGYTF. The DNA of the CDR3 is TGCAGCGGATGGGACTTCCATGGCTACACCTTC. The J gene is TRBJ1-2, the V gene TRBV29-1, with D possibly being TRBD1 (5 bases). Trimming left V 7 bases short and J 6 bases short, with 12 bases between. CDR3 length: 11 amino acids. Germline V gene lookup returns CDR1 SQVTM and CDR2 ANQGSEA.

There are a few counts of this clonotype. The CDR3 protein is CASADTDTQYF. The CDR3 DNA reads TGTGCCAGCGCTGACACAGATACGCAGTATTTT. V and J are TRBV6-5 and TRBJ2-3; the D is unclear. The CDR3 sequence is 11 residues long. Deletions cut 8 bases from V and 2 bases from J, with 5 bases between. Germline-derived CDR1 and CDR2 are MNHEY and SVGAGI.

The chain has TRBV20-1 and TRBJ2-2; D gene unclear. V lost 2 bases and J 2 bases, leaving 6 bases between the germline ends. CDR1 is DFQATT, CDR2 SNEGSKA, per germline (reference sequence). CDR3 length equals 13 residues. Written as DNA, the CDR3 is TGCAGTGCTAGAATTGGCAACACCGGGGAGCTGTTTTTT. Translating gives CSARIGNTGELFF.

The chain has TRBV18 and TRBJ1-2; D not certain. Trimming removed 1 base from V and 8 bases from J, with 14 bases in between. The CDR3 runs 14 residues. The germline CDR1 and CDR2 sequences are KGHSH and LQKENI. The CDR3 region is CASSPRLAVLGYTF. The CDR3 DNA sequence: TGTGCCAGCTCACCACGGTTGGCTGTCCTAGGCTACACCTTC.

This clonotype was seen a handful of times. V and J are TRBV12-3 or TRBV12-4 and TRBJ2-1; 7 bases agree with TRBD1. The CDR3 totals 18 residues. V lost 2 bases to trimming and J lost 4 bases; unmatched junction nucleotides: 14. The CDR3 nucleotides are TGTGCCAGCAGTTTAAGCACAAAAACCGGGACAGATTACAATGAGCAGTTCTTC. Residues: CASSLSTKTGTDYNEQFF.

This rearrangement joins TRBV2 to TRBJ1-2; D not resolved. Germline V gene sequence: CDR1 SNHLY, CDR2 FYNNEI. This CDR3 region has 13 residues. The V end was cut by 8 bases, the J end by 6 bases, with 16 bases between. As DNA, the CDR3 is TGTGCCAGCGCGTCAGGAGTAAATAATGGCTACACCTTC. Its translation is CASASGVNNGYTF.

The J gene is TRBJ2-1, the V gene TRBV6-1; 11 bases align to TRBD1. This CDR3 is 14 amino acids long. The germline V gene encodes CDR1 MNHNS and CDR2 SASEGT. V lost 7 bases and J lost 5; bases outside the gene matches: 4. The CDR3, as DNA: TGTGCCAGCACCCCGGGACAGGGGGACAATGAGCAGTTCTTC. Its protein is CASTPGQGDNEQFF.

This clonotype appeared a few times. V and J are TRBV15 and TRBJ2-7; tentatively, D is TRBD1 (6 bases). CDR3 length: 16 residues. Germline CDR1 LNHNV, CDR2 YYDKDF (reference sequence). The ends were cut back, 0 bases at V and 2 bases at J, with 14 bases in the middle. CDR3 bases: TGTGCCACCAGCAGAGACTCGGGACACATCCCCTACGAGCAGTACTTC. As protein: CATSRDSGHIPYEQYF.

Remarks on this clonotype: The CDR3 carries no conserved terminal phenylalanine or tryptophan, so it likely arises from a read error. The chain joins TRBV10-2 to TRBJ2-1, with 7 nucleotides matching TRBD2. The CDR3 has 15 amino acids. J lost 6 bases, V lost 2 bases, and 7 bases had no gene match. The V gene's germline CDR1 is WSHSY and CDR2 SAAADI. Here the CDR3 reads CASSEPRLAGNEQFL. Written as DNA, the CDR3 is TGCGCCAGCAGTGAGCCTAGACTAGCCGGCAATGAGCAGTTCTTA.

This clonotype came up a few times. The chain has TRBV12-3 or TRBV12-4 and TRBJ2-7, with TRBD2 as a possible D gene (6 bases). V lost 8 bases to trimming and J lost 4 bases, with 24 bases between them. This CDR3 comprises 16 residues. The CDR3 sequence is CASSRRGGASAYEQYF. CDR3 DNA: TGTGCCAGCTCACGCCGCGGTGGGGCTAGCGCGTACGAGCAGTACTTC.

The chain carries TRBV6-1 and TRBJ2-1; perhaps TRBD2 as D (6 bases). The V gene's germline CDR1 is MNHNS and CDR2 SASEGT. The CDR3 consists of 12 residues. The ends were cut back, 7 bases at V and 6 bases at J, with 10 bases in the middle. CDR3 nucleotides: TGTGCCAGCACGTGGGGAGGCAATGAGCAGTTCTTC. Protein sequence: CASTWGGNEQFF.

This clonotype was observed a handful of times. The chain joins TRBV11-3 to TRBJ2-3, with D possibly TRBD1 on 5 matching bases. The V gene's germline CDR1 is SGHNT and CDR2 YENEEA. The CDR3 is made up of 14 amino acids. Deletions cut 5 bases from V and 5 bases from J, with 14 bases between. The CDR3 reads CASSPRRGVDTQYF. The CDR3, as DNA: TGTGCCAGCAGCCCGCGAAGGGGCGTAGATACGCAGTATTTT.

This clonotype was found a few times. The chain has TRBV20-1 and TRBJ2-5; D uncertain. Trimming took 4 bases from V and 0 from J, leaving 6 bases between them. The CDR3 covers 12 residues. Germline assignment: CDR1 DFQATT and CDR2 SNEGSKA (reference sequence). This CDR3 reads CSAIGYQETQYF. CDR3 in DNA: TGCAGTGCTATAGGTTACCAAGAGACCCAGTACTTC.

This clonotype showed up just a few times. The gene calls are TRBV20-1 and TRBJ1-4, with D tentatively TRBD1 (5 bases). The CDR3 has 11 amino acids. CDR1 is DFQATT, CDR2 SNEGSKA, per germline (reference sequence). CDR3 nucleotides: TGCGGGGCCAGAGAGTATGAAAAACTGTTTTTT. Protein: CGAREYEKLFF.

In this sample, this clonotype turned up a few times. The CDR3 DNA reads as TGCGCCAGCAGCGTCGGGACGCTGGGGAGTCAGCCCCAGCATTTT. Translated, it gives CASSVGTLGSQPQHF. The V gene is TRBV5-1, the J gene TRBJ1-5, with D perhaps TRBD1 (5 bases). This CDR3 has 15 amino acids. Germline lookup yields CDR1 SGHRS and CDR2 YFSETQ. V lost 4 bases, J lost 6 bases, and 17 bases lay in between.

V and J are TRBV5-5 and TRBJ2-7; a weak D match, TRBD1 (5 bases). The V gene's germline CDR1 is SGHKS and CDR2 YYEKEE (reference sequence). The CDR3 length is 15 residues. V was cut by 2 bases and J by 4 bases, with 16 bases left in between. This chain's CDR3 is CASSFSAQGVYEQYF. The CDR3 DNA is TGTGCCAGCAGCTTCTCTGCGCAGGGTGTTTACGAGCAGTACTTC.

This clonotype was recorded a few times. The gene calls are TRBV29-1 and TRBJ1-6; possibly TRBD1 for D (5 bases). V lost 6 bases and J 5 bases, leaving 11 bases between the germline ends. The CDR3 is 13 residues long. Germline V gives CDR1 SQVTM, CDR2 ANQGSEA. CDR3 DNA: TGCAGCGTCCAGGGTGGGGATAATTCACCCCTCCACTTT. It translates to CSVQGGDNSPLHF. Combining the CDR3 with reference TRBV29-1 and TRBJ1-6 gives the whole variable domain SAVISQKPSRDICQRGTSLTIQCQVDSQVTMMFWYRQQPGQSLTLIATANQGSEATYESGFVIDKFPISRPNLTFSTLTVSNMSPEDSSIYLCSVQGGDNSPLHFGNGTRLTVT.

Concerning this clonotype itself: A junction end diverges from the germline sequence, so it may reflect a read error. V usage is TRBV6-6 and J usage is TRBJ1-5; D remains ambiguous. Per the germline V gene, CDR1 is MNHNY and CDR2 is SVGAGI (reference sequence). CDR3 length equals 15 residues. The CDR3 is CAGSYEGGGSQPQHF. CDR3 nucleotide sequence: TGTGCCGGCAGTTACGAGGGAGGAGGATCTCAGCCCCAGCATTTT.

This sequence joins TRBV12-3 or TRBV12-4 and TRBJ2-5, with 9 bases aligning to TRBD2. V lost 0 bases and J lost 0; bases outside the gene matches: 2. CDR3 length equals 16 residues. The CDR3 DNA sequence: TGTGCCAGCAGTTTAGCGCGGGGGGGCTACCAAGAGACCCAGTACTTC. Amino acids: CASSLARGGYQETQYF.

The V gene is TRBV11-1, the J gene TRBJ2-1; either TRBD1 or TRBD2 may supply D (6 bases each). V was trimmed by 8 bases and J by 5 bases, leaving 25 bases between them. The CDR3 contains 17 residues. Germline assignment: CDR1 SGHAT and CDR2 FQDESV (reference sequence). The CDR3 region has the DNA TGTGCCAGCCTAGATCCTGGTAGGGGGGACCTCGACAATGAGCAGTTCTTC. This sequence encodes CASLDPGRGDLDNEQFF.